These 18 T cell receptor beta chains were sequenced from one sample in a study of blood T cells in healthy people across ages (dated by TCRdb to the mid-2010s). Library method: 5' RACE. The instrument was an Illumina HiSeq 2500. A second PCR of roughly 7 to 11 cycles was performed with a sample-barcoded 5' primer and a J-beta primer mix. The raw public reads went through TCRdb reprocessing: fastp at Q25, MiXCR clone calling, in-frame beta chains kept. Every CDR3 protein is listed once, alongside the most common genes and DNA of its rows. Across this sample there are around 1,700,000 distinct CDR3 sequences, with about 28% seen only once. The ten largest account for approximately 7.7% of the sample. The sample was blood. Every receptor here comes from a woman in her twenties or thirties in good health.

The gene calls are TRBV29-1 and TRBJ1-2, with 9 positions matching TRBD1. Trimming took 7 bases from V and 6 from J; bases not matched to a gene: 12. This CDR3 has 14 amino acids. Looked up from germline, CDR1 is SQVTM and CDR2 is ANQGSEA. The chain's CDR3 is CSALSRDRANGYTF. DNA for the CDR3: TGCAGCGCTCTTTCCCGGGACAGGGCGAATGGCTACACCTTC.

This clonotype showed up just a few times. The V call is TRBV2, the J call TRBJ2-5; D gene unclear. CDR3 length: 13 residues. V dropped 2 bases and J dropped 7 bases, with 11 bases sitting between them. CDR1 and CDR2 from the germline V gene are SNHLY and FYNNEI. The CDR3 region has the DNA TGTGCCAGCAGTGAAAGCGCCGGTGGGACCCAGTACTTC. As protein: CASSESAGGTQYF. Full variable domain (outside the CDR3, taken from reference TRBV2 and TRBJ2-5): EPEVTQTPSHQVTQMGQEVILRCVPISNHLYFYWYRQILGQKVEFLVSFYNNEISEKSEIFDDQFSVERPDGSNFTLKIRSTKLEDSAMYFCASSESAGGTQYFGPGTRLLVL.

The gene calls are TRBV29-1 and TRBJ1-1; the match to TRBD1 covers 7 bases. There are 14 residues in the CDR3. Germline-derived CDR1 and CDR2 are SQVTM and ANQGSEA. With 5 bases clipped from V and 5 bases from J, the junction kept 11 bases outside the gene matches. The CDR3 DNA reads as TGCAGCGTTCGCCTGGACAGGTGGAGGACTGAAGCTTTCTTT. This codes for CSVRLDRWRTEAFF.

The genes are TRBV5-4 and TRBJ2-3; 9 bases are a match to TRBD2. Germline V gene data show CDR1 as SGHNT and CDR2 as YYREEE (reference sequence). V gave up 6 bases and J gave up 6 bases; unmatched junction bases: 11. This CDR3 comprises 15 residues. The CDR3 spells CASTLAGATGDTQYF. The CDR3, as DNA: TGTGCCAGCACCTTAGCGGGGGCCACCGGGGATACGCAGTATTTT.

This clonotype came up a few times. The rearrangement links TRBV19 to TRBJ1-5, with D perhaps matching TRBD1 (5 bases). The CDR3 loop spans 14 amino acids. V lost 7 bases and J lost 3, with 13 bases in between. The germline V gene encodes CDR1 LNHDA and CDR2 SQIVND (reference sequence). CDR3 sequence (DNA): TGTGCCAGTAAGGCAGGGAGGGACAATCAGCCCCAGCATTTT. Translating it yields CASKAGRDNQPQHF.

As regards this clonotype: One junction end disagrees with the germline gene, perhaps due to a read error. V is TRBV29-1 and J is TRBJ1-4; 10 nucleotides line up with TRBD1. CDR1 is SQVTM and CDR2 is ANQGSEA in the germline V gene. The CDR3 length is 15 residues. The CDR3 loop reads CSVRTGGTTSEKLFF. CDR3 DNA sequence: TGCAGCGTTAGGACAGGGGGTACGACTAGTGAAAAACTGTTTTTT.

V and J are TRBV6-5 and TRBJ1-6; 9 bases match TRBD1. Germline V gene lookup returns CDR1 MNHEY and CDR2 SVGAGI. The trim removed 5 bases at V and 9 bases at J, leaving 8 bases unmatched. The CDR3 is 15 residues long. The chain's CDR3 is CASSRTGDGGSPLHF. The CDR3 DNA reads TGTGCCAGCAGTCGGACAGGGGACGGGGGTTCACCCCTCCACTTT.

This clonotype came up a few times. The CDR3 is CASSSGGKAGTDTQYF. The CDR3 DNA sequence: TGTGCCAGCAGCTCGGGGGGGAAGGCGGGAACAGATACGCAGTATTTT. V and J are TRBV7-3 and TRBJ2-3; 8 bases map to TRBD2. V gave up 4 bases and J gave up 3 bases; unmatched junction bases: 9. The length of the CDR3 is 16 residues. CDR1 SGHTA and CDR2 FQGTGA come from the germline V gene.

This clonotype appeared many times. V is TRBV12-5 and J is TRBJ2-7; 13 nucleotides match TRBD2. The germline V gene encodes CDR1 LGHNT and CDR2 FRNRAP. This CDR3 comprises 16 residues. J gave up 2 bases and V 5 bases, and 6 bases lay outside the gene matches. The chain's CDR3 is CASGNYGTSGTYEQYF. The CDR3 DNA is TGTGCTAGTGGTAATTACGGGACTAGCGGGACCTACGAGCAGTACTTC.

This clonotype appeared many times. The rearrangement uses TRBV20-1 and TRBJ1-2, with 7 bases aligning to TRBD1. The germline V gene has CDR1 DFQATT and CDR2 SNEGSKA (reference sequence). The CDR3 is made up of 15 amino acids. The ends lost 6 bases at V and 5 bases at J; junction bases unmatched: 15. The CDR3 loop reads CSARDSGSPLYGYTF. The CDR3, as DNA: TGCAGTGCCCGGGACAGCGGATCCCCCTTATATGGCTACACCTTC.

The table lists this clonotype with a few counts. CDR3 sequence reads: CASSSPRGAGGNQPQHF. CDR3 coding DNA: TGTGCCAGCAGTTCCCCGAGGGGGGCAGGCGGCAATCAGCCCCAGCATTTT. The rearrangement uses TRBV28 and TRBJ1-5; D possibly corresponds to TRBD1 (6 bases). The V end was cut by 4 bases, the J end by 2 bases, with 18 bases between. The germline V gene encodes CDR1 MDHEN and CDR2 SYDVKM. The CDR3 sequence is 17 residues long.

V and J are TRBV3-1 and TRBJ1-5, with 7 bases lining up with TRBD1. J gave up 4 bases and V 7 bases, and 10 bases lay outside the gene matches. The CDR3 is 15 residues long. Germline V gene data show CDR1 as LGHDT and CDR2 as YNNKEL (reference sequence). In nucleotides, the CDR3 is TGTGCCAGCAACCTAGACAGGGACGTTAATCAGCCCCAGCATTTT. Amino acid sequence: CASNLDRDVNQPQHF.

This clonotype was observed a few times. The chain recombines TRBV7-8 with TRBJ1-5; no clear D gene. Per germline, CDR1 SGHVS and CDR2 FQNEAQ. The germline V and J ends were trimmed by 6 bases and 6 bases, with 12 bases remaining between them. This CDR3 comprises 13 residues. The CDR3 reads CASRGQEGQPQHF. The DNA of the CDR3 is TGTGCCAGCAGAGGGCAGGAGGGTCAGCCCCAGCATTTT. Complete variable domain (other parts from reference TRBV7-8 and TRBJ1-5): GAGVSQSPRYKVAKRGQDVALRCDPISGHVSLFWYQQALGQGPEFLTYFQNEAQLDKSGLPSDRFFAERPEGSVSTLKIQRTQQEDSAVYLCASRGQEGQPQHFGDGTRLSIL.

Turning to this clonotype: This likely comes from a read error, as the CDR3 has no conserved phenylalanine or tryptophan at its end. J is TRBJ2-4 and V is TRBV29-1; D tentatively reads TRBD1 or TRBD2 (5 bases each). Judging by the DNA end, TRBJ2-7 fits better; the J call may be wrong. This CDR3 spans 12 amino acids. The germline CDR1 and CDR2 sequences are SQVTM and ANQGSEA. CDR3 sequence: CSVEGLSYEQYC. In nucleotides, the CDR3 is TGCAGCGTCGAGGGGCTGTCCTACGAGCAGTACTGC.

Here the CDR3 reads CASSPQTAQGDIQYF. The CDR3 DNA sequence: TGTGCCAGCAGCCCGCAGACAGCCCAGGGGGACATTCAGTACTTC. The genes are TRBV28 and TRBJ2-4; TRBD1 aligns across 7 bases. Germline V lookup: CDR1 MDHEN, CDR2 SYDVKM. The V and J ends lost 6 bases and 8 bases, in that order; junction bases with no gene match: 13. This CDR3 is built from 15 residues.

This chain joins TRBV25-1 and TRBJ2-7; 9 nucleotides align to TRBD1. The germline V gene has CDR1 MGHDK and CDR2 SYGVNS. J was trimmed by 5 bases and V by 6 bases; bases with no gene match: 5. CDR3 length equals 13 residues. CDR3 residues: CASRDRGFNEQYF. As DNA, the CDR3 is TGTGCCAGCAGGGACAGGGGTTTCAACGAGCAGTACTTC.

The chain couples TRBV5-1 to TRBJ2-7; D unresolved. V was pared by 6 bases and J by 2 bases, with 12 bases between. Per the germline V gene, CDR1 is SGHRS and CDR2 is YFSETQ. The CDR3 has 13 amino acids. CDR3 amino acids: CASKETRPYEQYF. The CDR3 DNA follows: TGCGCCAGCAAGGAAACCAGGCCCTACGAGCAGTACTTC.

This clonotype has a handful of counts. The genes are TRBV20-1 and TRBJ2-3; perhaps TRBD1 as D (6 bases). V lost 0 bases to trimming and J lost 2 bases, with 12 bases between them. Germline values: CDR1 DFQATT, CDR2 SNEGSKA (reference sequence). The CDR3 extends over 15 amino acids. Written as DNA, the CDR3 is TGCAGTGCTAGAGATACGGGACACGCCACAGATACGCAGTATTTT. It encodes CSARDTGHATDTQYF.